This T cell receptor beta chain was observed in a study of cytomegalovirus exposure and HLA in healthy donors (dated by TCRdb to between 2016 and 2019). The study in broad terms: According to a later analysis, the roughly 130 validation repertoires were produced on the same platform as the 680 or so repertoires of the first cohort. The study aimed to test whether cataloging public T cell receptors could reveal signatures of past pathogen exposure. A separate validation cohort of about 110 different subjects was used in addition to the approximately 700-subject first cohort. To predict cytomegalovirus infection status, the study combined high-throughput TCR immunosequencing, statistical association of individual TCRs with disease status, and machine learning.

The germline V gene (reference sequence) supplies CDR1 MNHEY and CDR2 SMNVEV. V is clipped by 5 bases and J by 2 bases, and the sequence between their germline boundaries is 23 bases long. The CDR3 holds 18 amino acids from the cysteine to the phenylalanine. Just the 54-base CDR3 DNA is kept, in frame starting at base 1. Library construction relied on the immunoSEQ multiplex PCR assay. On the study's bioinformatics: A statistical classification framework was built for diagnosing cytomegalovirus status from the catalog of TCR beta chain sequences. In TCRdb, the immuneACCESS table is reduced to in-frame sequences with V and J assigned. These tables do not hold every clone; where another copy was compared, an unresolved V gene accounts for under half, and the others remain unexplained. V and J calls and clone size are copied from that table; D and trimming were computed from the DNA. The sample records about 130,000 clones, about 95% of which are singletons. 1.8% of the sample lies in the top ten.

Comment on this clone: The antigen this receptor binds is unknown. Base qualities are not at hand, and no much larger clone is one base apart.

Donors formed part of the validation cohort, which comprised about 120 subjects and was distinct from the first cohort of 550 to 850 subjects. General conclusions and limits of the study: A later analysis found that TCRs clustered in the first cohort also tended to co-occur in the 120 validation repertoires, with more than 90% of cluster scores above 0. The study listed 150 to 200 TCR beta chains as associated with cytomegalovirus. The classifier was reported to diagnose cytomegalovirus status with high specificity and sensitivity in both the original cohort and the validation cohort. A few of the identified cytomegalovirus-associated TCR beta chains were confirmed in vitro to be specific for cytomegalovirus antigens. Across donors, most TCR sequences were observed very rarely, whereas some public TCRs were present in many individuals. The authors suggested that the approach could potentially be generalized to other disease states and immunological phenotypes. A later analysis lacked HLA typing for the validation cohort, so it scored co-occurrence in that cohort across all 120 repertoires.

The rearrangement combines TRBV27 with TRBJ2-3, with TRBD2 as a weak D call on 5 bases. The sequenced sample consisted of PBMCs. The sequence was obtained from a man aged 18 to 35 in good health and CMV-seropositive. The CDR3 protein: CASSPLGGLVLNTDTQYF. The DNA reads TGTGCCAGCAGTCCCCTCGGAGGCCTTGTCCTGAACACAGATACGCAGTATTTT.